Presented here are 30 T cell receptor beta chains from one specimen sequenced in a study of regulatory T cells in long-lasting Graves disease (dated by TCRdb to about 2021). The method was multiplex PCR. Sequenced using an Illumina HiSeq 4000. TCR beta libraries were built with iRepertoire HTBI primers and Arm-PCR amplification of CDR3 regions. Using fastp at Q25 and MiXCR, TCRdb reprocessed the public reads and kept productive beta chains. Under each unique CDR3 protein, matching rows form one entry showing the most common genes and DNA. The sample includes around 400,000 distinct CDR3 sequences, with about 15% observed a single time. The ten biggest clones cover about 7.6% of the sample. The time point label corresponds to: newly diagnosed GD, antithyroid drugs for less than 3 months. For both TCR sequencing and RNA sequencing, RNA was extracted from PBMCs in TRIzol. The data also belong to a second study, concerning T cells in Graves' hyperthyroidism and ophthalmopathy.

The sequencing here drew on peripheral blood mononuclear cells (PBMCs), taken at new diagnosis, from a patient treated with antithyroid drugs. All receptors derive from a woman in her 40s with Graves disease. Donor details come from another sample of the same person, matched by shared clones.

This clonotype turned up a few times. The J gene is TRBJ2-4, the V gene TRBV18, with TRBD2 as a possible D gene (5 bases). CDR1 KGHSH and CDR2 LQKENI come from the germline V gene. Trimming took 6 bases from V and 1 from J, leaving 10 bases between them. CDR3 length: 14 amino acids. The DNA of the CDR3 is TGTGCCAGCTCCCCGGACTGGGCCAAAAACATTCAGTACTTC. This codes for CASSPDWAKNIQYF.

This clonotype was counted ten times or more. The rearrangement uses TRBV6-2 or TRBV6-3 and TRBJ2-5; the match to TRBD2 covers 10 bases. The CDR3 length is 17 residues. The V and J ends lost 4 bases and 0 bases, in that order; junction bases with no gene match: 8. Germline V CDR1 and CDR2: MNHEY, SVGEGT. The CDR3 is CASSSMGLARNQETQYF. DNA of the CDR3: TGTGCCAGCAGTTCTATGGGACTAGCGAGAAACCAAGAGACCCAGTACTTC.

This clonotype was counted between two and nine times. A read error may explain this, as a much larger clone is one base away. This chain connects TRBV9 to TRBJ2-5, with 9 positions matching TRBD2. The CDR3 extends over 19 amino acids. The germline gives CDR1 SGDLS, CDR2 YYNGEE. CDR3 sequence (DNA): TGTGCCAGCAGCGTAGCGGGCCTAGCGGGATCCAGATCCTACAATGAGCAGTCCTTC. This gives the protein CASSVAGLAGSRSYNEQSF.

This clonotype was observed at least ten times. The chain joins TRBV28 to TRBJ2-3; D is possibly TRBD1 (6 bases). The CDR3 has 14 amino acids. Germline V gene data show CDR1 as MDHEN and CDR2 as SYDVKM. V lost 3 bases to trimming and J lost 1 base, with 8 bases between them. CDR3 DNA: TGTGCCAGCAGTTTGGGGGCGCGCACAGATACGCAGTATTTT. Encoded protein: CASSLGARTDTQYF.

This clonotype was detected many times. The J gene is TRBJ2-5, the V gene TRBV3-1, with 8 bases aligning to TRBD2. The CDR3 is made up of 17 amino acids. V trimming: 1 base; J trimming: 5 bases; junction bases outside the gene matches: 12. Germline CDR1 LGHDT, CDR2 YNNKEL (reference sequence). The CDR3 region has the DNA TGTGCCAGCAGCCAAGGGGTTGGGCGGGAGGCTACGGAGACCCAGTACTTC. Translation gives CASSQGVGREATETQYF.

This rearrangement joins TRBV11-3 to TRBJ1-2; D is undetermined. This CDR3 contains 13 residues. The ends were cut back, 6 bases at V and 2 bases at J, with 10 bases in the middle. Per the germline V gene, CDR1 is SGHNT and CDR2 is YENEEA. For the CDR3, the DNA is TGTGCCAGCAGGTGGCTGGAGAACTATGGCTACACCTTC. Its protein product is CASRWLENYGYTF.

This clonotype appeared a few times. V usage is TRBV29-1 and J usage is TRBJ1-2, with TRBD1 as a possible D gene (6 bases). CDR1 is SQVTM and CDR2 is ANQGSEA in the germline V gene. Trimming removed 4 bases at V and 8 bases at J, with 8 bases between. The CDR3 contains 10 residues. The CDR3 sequence: CSVGDTGYTF. CDR3 coding DNA: TGCAGCGTTGGGGACACGGGCTACACCTTC.

The J gene is TRBJ1-2, the V gene TRBV6-2 or TRBV6-3; D may be TRBD1 (5 bases). Per the germline V gene, CDR1 is MNHEY and CDR2 is SVGEGT. CDR3 length: 16 amino acids. Trimming shortened V by 5 bases and J by 7 bases, and 23 bases separated the two germline ends. CDR3 coding DNA: TGTGCCAGCAGTGTAGATTTGGCAGGGATCCCGCCTGGCTACACCTTC. Protein product: CASSVDLAGIPPGYTF.

This sequence joins TRBV15 and TRBJ2-5, with D maybe TRBD2 (5 bases). V gave up 0 bases and J gave up 5 bases, with 10 bases separating them. Germline CDR1 reads LNHNV; CDR2 reads YYDKDF (reference sequence). The CDR3 has 14 residues. CDR3 sequence: CATSREAGWETQYF. The CDR3 nucleotides read TGTGCCACCAGCAGAGAGGCGGGCTGGGAGACCCAGTACTTC.

This clonotype was seen a few times. The J gene is TRBJ2-2, the V gene TRBV28; 7 bases map to TRBD1. V was clipped by 6 bases and J by 1 base; unmatched bases: 5. Per the germline V gene, CDR1 is MDHEN and CDR2 is SYDVKM. The CDR3 is 15 residues long. As DNA, the CDR3 is TGTGCCAGCAGGTACAGGGGCTGGAACACCGGGGAGCTGTTTTTT. It is translated as CASRYRGWNTGELFF. Variable domain in full (rest from reference TRBV28 and TRBJ2-2): DVKVTQSSRYLVKRTGEKVFLECVQDMDHENMFWYRQDPGLGLRLIYFSYDVKMKEKGDIPEGYSVSREKKERFSLILESASTNQTSMYLCASRYRGWNTGELFFGEGSRLTVL.

V and J are TRBV3-1 and TRBJ1-5; a weak D match, TRBD1 (5 bases). The germline gives CDR1 LGHDT, CDR2 YNNKEL (reference sequence). This CDR3 is built from 14 residues. V was trimmed by 5 bases and J by 1 base, leaving 9 bases between them. CDR3 sequence: CASSGGDSNQPQHF. CDR3 bases: TGTGCCAGCAGCGGGGGGGACAGCAATCAGCCCCAGCATTTT. The full variable domain, completed using reference TRBV3-1 and TRBJ1-5, is DTAVSQTPKYLVTQMGNDKSIKCEQNLGHDTMYWYKQDSKKFLKIMFSYNNKELIINETVPNRFSPKSPDKAHLNLHINSLELGDSAVYFCASSGGDSNQPQHFGDGTRLSIL.

This clonotype showed up many times. This chain uses TRBV19 with TRBJ1-5, with no clear D. V lost 6 bases, J lost 0 bases, and 12 bases lay in between. CDR3 length: 15 residues. Germline CDR1 reads LNHDA; CDR2 reads SQIVND (reference sequence). The CDR3 protein is CASRLNLDSNQPQHF. The CDR3 coding sequence is TGTGCCAGTAGGTTGAACCTTGATAGCAATCAGCCCCAGCATTTT.

Ten or more counts support this clonotype. The chain combines TRBV27 with TRBJ2-1; 7 bases fit TRBD2. Germline lookup yields CDR1 MNHEY and CDR2 SMNVEV (reference sequence). The CDR3 length is 13 residues. J was trimmed by 6 bases and V by 4 bases; bases with no gene match: 3. The CDR3 is CASSSREGNEQFF. As DNA, the CDR3 is TGTGCCAGCAGTTCAAGGGAGGGCAATGAGCAGTTCTTC.

This clonotype has ten or more counts. The rearrangement uses TRBV7-9 and TRBJ2-1, with D perhaps matching TRBD1 (6 bases). Per germline, CDR1 SEHNR and CDR2 FQNEAQ (reference sequence). The V gene lost 1 base and the J gene lost 7 bases, with 11 bases spanning the gap. The CDR3 covers 14 residues. In nucleotides, the CDR3 is TGTGCCAGCAGCTTAGACAGGGTTTCTAATGAGCAGTTCTTC. Protein: CASSLDRVSNEQFF.

Points on this clonotype: With only one base between it and a far larger clone, this is likely a read error. V is TRBV2 and J is TRBJ2-7, with TRBD2 identical over 8 bases. The germline V gene has CDR1 SNHLY and CDR2 FYNNEI. The CDR3 is 17 amino acids. The CDR3 sequence: CASSPMGGTRSPYEQSF. The CDR3 bases are TGTGCCAGCAGCCCGATGGGTGGGACTAGATCCCCCTACGAGCAGTCCTTC.

There are many counts of this clonotype. V usage is TRBV27 and J usage is TRBJ2-5; 9 bases are shared with TRBD1. CDR3 length: 14 residues. The junction had 6 bases not matched to a gene; V was cut back by 5 bases and J by 5 bases. The germline V gene encodes CDR1 MNHEY and CDR2 SMNVEV (reference sequence). CDR3 sequence (DNA): TGTGCCAGCAGTCAAGGGACAGGGTGGGAGACCCAGTACTTC. Translation gives CASSQGTGWETQYF.

This clonotype has only a few counts. The chain combines TRBV6-2 or TRBV6-3 with TRBJ2-1; 8 bases map to TRBD1. With V trimmed by 3 bases and J by 7 bases, 5 bases remained unmatched. Germline values: CDR1 MNHEY, CDR2 SVGEGT. This CDR3 has 14 residues. As DNA, the CDR3 is TGTGCCAGCAGTTATGGACAGGGTTGGAATGAGCAGTTCTTC. This encodes CASSYGQGWNEQFF.

This clonotype has ten or more counts. V is TRBV24-1 and J is TRBJ2-2; D is tentatively TRBD1 or TRBD2 (5 bases each). V lost 4 bases, J lost 2 bases, and 16 bases lay in between. Per germline, CDR1 KGHDR and CDR2 SFDVKD. This CDR3 is 17 amino acids long. The CDR3 region has the DNA TGTGCCACCAGTGACACCGGGAAGGACACCAACACCGGGGAGCTGTTTTTT. It codes for CATSDTGKDTNTGELFF.

This clonotype was seen many times. This chain connects TRBV28 to TRBJ1-6, with D possibly TRBD1 on 5 matching bases. Germline V gene sequence: CDR1 MDHEN, CDR2 SYDVKM. The CDR3 is 19 amino acids. V gave up 6 bases and J gave up 0 bases, with 21 bases separating them. CDR3 coding DNA: TGTGCCAGCAGGCTGTCGTCGGGGCCGAAGAGCTCCTATAATTCACCCCTCCACTTT. This translates into CASRLSSGPKSSYNSPLHF.

This clonotype was detected only a few times. The chain is built from TRBV6-5 and TRBJ1-3, with D hard to call. Trimming shortened V by 0 bases and J by 0 bases, and 3 bases separated the two germline ends. This CDR3 has 14 amino acids. The germline V gene has CDR1 MNHEY and CDR2 SVGAGI. The CDR3 spells CASSYSTSGNTIYF. The CDR3 DNA is TGTGCCAGCAGTTACTCGACCTCTGGAAACACCATATATTTT.

This sequence joins TRBV6-2 or TRBV6-3 and TRBJ2-1; D is unresolved. Germline values: CDR1 MNHEY, CDR2 SVGEGT. The CDR3 length is 14 residues. Trimming pared 8 bases from V and 3 bases from J, leaving 14 bases between. CDR3 region: CASRRPRSYNEQFF. The CDR3 DNA follows: TGTGCCAGCCGCCGTCCAAGAAGCTACAATGAGCAGTTCTTC.

In this sample, this clonotype turned up many times. The genes are TRBV28 and TRBJ2-5; D is unresolved. CDR3 length: 16 residues. With 2 bases removed from V and 5 bases from J, the gap between germline ends came to 18 bases. CDR1 is MDHEN and CDR2 is SYDVKM in the germline V gene. CDR3 sequence (DNA): TGTGCCAGCAGTTTAAAGGTAGCCGCTGTCGGGGAGACCCAGTACTTC. Its translation is CASSLKVAAVGETQYF.

Comments on this clonotype: One end of the junction fails to match germline, which may point to a read error. The chain joins TRBV6-2 or TRBV6-3 to TRBJ2-1; 8 positions agree with TRBD1. Germline CDR1 and CDR2: MNHEY and SVGEGT. The CDR3 runs 16 residues. CDR3 sequence reads: CAGSGSGGGLWNEQFF. The CDR3 DNA follows: TGTGCCGGCAGTGGGTCAGGGGGCGGCTTGTGGAATGAGCAGTTCTTC.

This chain uses TRBV28 with TRBJ2-7; 10 bases match TRBD1. Losses at the gene ends were 9 bases for V and 3 bases for J; bases not matched to a gene: 17. From germline, CDR1 is MDHEN and CDR2 SYDVKM. CDR3 length equals 17 residues. The DNA for the CDR3 is TGTGCCAGTGGAGGTATGGGACAGGGGCGGTTCATCTACGAGCAGTACTTC. This gives the protein CASGGMGQGRFIYEQYF.

This clonotype was counted at least ten times. The rearrangement links TRBV7-6 to TRBJ2-7, with 10 bases identical to TRBD2. CDR1 and CDR2 (germline): SGHVS, FNYEAQ. CDR3 length: 14 residues. With 5 bases clipped from V and 3 bases from J, the junction kept 4 bases outside the gene matches. The CDR3 reads CASSNEREGYEQYF. Written as DNA, the CDR3 is TGTGCCAGCAGCAATGAGCGGGAGGGCTACGAGCAGTACTTC. The variable domain in full, with the rest retrieved from reference TRBV7-6 and TRBJ2-7, is GAGVSQSPRYKVTKRGQDVALRCDPISGHVSLYWYRQALGQGPEFLTYFNYEAQQDKSGLPNDRFSAERPEGSISTLTIQRTEQRDSAMYRCASSNEREGYEQYFGPGTRLTVT.

This chain connects TRBV24-1 to TRBJ2-3; 14 nucleotides agree with TRBD2. CDR3 length equals 17 residues. Trimming removed 4 bases from V and 7 bases from J; junction bases left unmatched: 9. Germline V gene data show CDR1 as KGHDR and CDR2 as SFDVKD. CDR3 protein: CATSDRGTSGRGYTQYF. CDR3 coding DNA: TGTGCCACCAGTGACCGCGGGACTAGCGGGAGAGGGTATACGCAGTATTTT.

This clonotype was counted at least ten times. The chain links TRBV28 to TRBJ2-3; D is perhaps TRBD1 (6 bases). The CDR3 totals 14 residues. In germline, CDR1 is MDHEN, CDR2 SYDVKM. V lost 8 bases to trimming and J lost 3 bases, with 15 bases between them. Here the CDR3 DNA reads TGTGCCAGCGGACCGCAGGGGTTTACAGATACGCAGTATTTT. It encodes CASGPQGFTDTQYF.

There are a few counts of this clonotype. This chain links TRBV7-9 with TRBJ1-2; TRBD1 agrees at 8 bases. The CDR3 is 17 residues long. The trim removed 6 bases at V and 3 bases at J, leaving 15 bases unmatched. Germline CDR1 is SEHNR and CDR2 is FQNEAQ (reference sequence). The CDR3 bases are TGTGCCAGCAGAAAGCTACCGGACAGGGTGAATTACTATGGCTACACCTTC. Translated, it gives CASRKLPDRVNYYGYTF.

The rearrangement links TRBV5-4 to TRBJ1-1; D ambiguous. Trimming left V 1 base short and J 9 bases short, with 13 bases between. The CDR3 runs 13 residues. Per the germline V gene, CDR1 is SGHNT and CDR2 is YYREEE (reference sequence). The CDR3 coding sequence is TGTGCCAGCAGCTTGCCTCCGGGAGATCAAGCTTTCTTT. It yields the protein CASSLPPGDQAFF.

In this sample, this clonotype turned up a few times. Without the conserved terminal phenylalanine or tryptophan, this CDR3 likely stems from a read error. The chain has TRBV7-2 and TRBJ2-7, with 15 bases lining up with TRBD2. Germline V lookup: CDR1 SGHTA, CDR2 FQGNSA. The CDR3 totals 16 residues. Trimming at V came to 6 bases and at J to 3 bases, leaving 6 bases not matched to a gene. The CDR3 loop reads CASSPGLAGGVYEQYS. The DNA for the CDR3 is TGTGCCAGCAGTCCGGGACTAGCGGGAGGAGTCTACGAGCAGTACTCC.